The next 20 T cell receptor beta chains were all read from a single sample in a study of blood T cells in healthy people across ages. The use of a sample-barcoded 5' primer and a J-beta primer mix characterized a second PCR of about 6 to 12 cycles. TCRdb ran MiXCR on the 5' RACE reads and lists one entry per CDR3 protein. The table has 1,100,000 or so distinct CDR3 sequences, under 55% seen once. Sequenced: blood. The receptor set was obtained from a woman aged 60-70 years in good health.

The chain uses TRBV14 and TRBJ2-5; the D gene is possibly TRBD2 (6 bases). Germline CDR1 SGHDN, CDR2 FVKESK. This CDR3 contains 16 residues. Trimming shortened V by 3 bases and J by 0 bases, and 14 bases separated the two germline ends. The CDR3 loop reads CASSHGSGLDQETQYF. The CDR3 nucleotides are TGTGCCAGCAGCCATGGGAGCGGGTTGGACCAAGAGACCCAGTACTTC.

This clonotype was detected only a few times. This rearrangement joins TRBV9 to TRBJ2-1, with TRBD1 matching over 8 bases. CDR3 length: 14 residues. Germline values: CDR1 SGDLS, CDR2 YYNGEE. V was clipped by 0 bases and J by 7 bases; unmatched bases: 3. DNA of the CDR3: TGTGCCAGCAGCGTAGCTACAGGGGGGAATGAGCAGTTCTTC. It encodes CASSVATGGNEQFF.

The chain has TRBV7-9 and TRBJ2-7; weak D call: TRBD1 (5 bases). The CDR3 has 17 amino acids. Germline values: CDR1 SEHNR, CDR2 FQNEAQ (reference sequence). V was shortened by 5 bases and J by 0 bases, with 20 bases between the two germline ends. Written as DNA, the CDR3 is TGTGCCAGCAGCACCCACGGACAAGGGGAAAGCTCCTACGAGCAGTACTTC. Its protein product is CASSTHGQGESSYEQYF.

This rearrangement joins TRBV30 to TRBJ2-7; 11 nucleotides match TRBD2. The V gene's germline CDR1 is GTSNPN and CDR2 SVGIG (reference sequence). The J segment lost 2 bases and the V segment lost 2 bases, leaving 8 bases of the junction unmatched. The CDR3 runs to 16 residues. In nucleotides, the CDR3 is TGTGCCTGGAGTACACGACGACTAGCGGGAACCTACGAGCAGTACTTC. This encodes CAWSTRRLAGTYEQYF.

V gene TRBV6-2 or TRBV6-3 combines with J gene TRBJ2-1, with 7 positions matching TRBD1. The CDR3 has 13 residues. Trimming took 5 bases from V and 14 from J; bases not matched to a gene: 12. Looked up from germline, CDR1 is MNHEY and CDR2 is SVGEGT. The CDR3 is CASSKGQWTSEFF. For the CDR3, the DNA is TGTGCCAGCAGTAAGGGACAGTGGACTTCGGAGTTCTTC.

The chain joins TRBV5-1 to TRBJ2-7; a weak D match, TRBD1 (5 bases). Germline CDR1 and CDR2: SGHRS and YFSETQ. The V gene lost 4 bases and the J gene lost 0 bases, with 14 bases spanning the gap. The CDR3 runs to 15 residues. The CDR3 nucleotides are TGCGCCAGCAGCAGAGGACATAGGAGCTCCTACGAGCAGTACTTC. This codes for CASSRGHRSSYEQYF.

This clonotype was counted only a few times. CDR3 region: CASSQDPRRDTQYF. The CDR3 DNA reads TGCGCCAGCAGCCAAGACCCCCGGAGAGATACGCAGTATTTT. V usage is TRBV4-1 and J usage is TRBJ2-3; D ambiguous. Germline lookup yields CDR1 MGHRA and CDR2 YSYEKL. CDR3 length: 14 amino acids. V shed 0 bases and J shed 5 bases, with 9 bases lying between them.

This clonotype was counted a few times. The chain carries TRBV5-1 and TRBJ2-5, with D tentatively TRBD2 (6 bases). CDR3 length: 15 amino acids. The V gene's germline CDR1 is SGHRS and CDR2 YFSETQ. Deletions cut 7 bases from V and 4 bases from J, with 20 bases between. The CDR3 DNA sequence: TGCGCCAGCGCCGGGACTCGAGGATCCCCAGAGACCCAGTACTTC. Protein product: CASAGTRGSPETQYF.

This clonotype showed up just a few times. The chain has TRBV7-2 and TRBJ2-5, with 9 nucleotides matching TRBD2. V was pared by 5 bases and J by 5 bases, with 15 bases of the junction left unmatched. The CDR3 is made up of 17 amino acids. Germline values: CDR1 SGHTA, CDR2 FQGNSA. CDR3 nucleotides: TGTGCCAGCAGCCATGGGGGCGGGAGGGCCAAGGTGGAGACCCAGTACTTC. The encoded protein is CASSHGGGRAKVETQYF.

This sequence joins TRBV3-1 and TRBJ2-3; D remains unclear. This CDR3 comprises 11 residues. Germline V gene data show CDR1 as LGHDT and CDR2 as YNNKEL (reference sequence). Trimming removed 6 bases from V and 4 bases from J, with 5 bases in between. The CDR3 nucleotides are TGTGCCAGCAGGCATTCAGATACGCAGTATTTT. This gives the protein CASRHSDTQYF.

The CDR3, as DNA: TGTGCCACCCAAAGACAGGACTATGGCTACACCTTC. This codes for CATQRQDYGYTF. V usage is TRBV24-1 and J usage is TRBJ1-2, with D perhaps matching TRBD1 (6 bases). CDR1 is KGHDR and CDR2 is SFDVKD in the germline V gene. This CDR3 is built from 12 residues. The V and J ends lost 9 bases and 3 bases respectively, with 10 bases between them.

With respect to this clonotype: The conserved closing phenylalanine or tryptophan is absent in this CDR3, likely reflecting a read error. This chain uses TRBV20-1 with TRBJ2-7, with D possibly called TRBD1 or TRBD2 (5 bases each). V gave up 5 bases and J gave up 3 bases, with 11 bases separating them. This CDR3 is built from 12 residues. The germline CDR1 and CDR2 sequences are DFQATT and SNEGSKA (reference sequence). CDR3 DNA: TGCAGTGCTCGGGACCGGAACTACGAGCAGTACCTC. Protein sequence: CSARDRNYEQYL.

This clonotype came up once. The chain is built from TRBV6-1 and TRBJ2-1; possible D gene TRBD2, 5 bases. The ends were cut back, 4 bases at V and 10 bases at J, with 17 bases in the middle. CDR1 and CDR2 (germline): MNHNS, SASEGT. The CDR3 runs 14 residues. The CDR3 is CASSARRGDSEQFF. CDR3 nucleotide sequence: TGTGCCAGCAGTGCGAGACGGGGTGATAGCGAGCAGTTCTTC.

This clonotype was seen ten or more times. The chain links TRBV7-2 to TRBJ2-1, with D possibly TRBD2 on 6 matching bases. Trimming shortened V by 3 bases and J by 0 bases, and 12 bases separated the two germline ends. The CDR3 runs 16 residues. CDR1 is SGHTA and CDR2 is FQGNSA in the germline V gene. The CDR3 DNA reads TGTGCCAGCAGCTTTTGGGGGGAGAGCTCCTACAATGAGCAGTTCTTC. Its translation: CASSFWGESSYNEQFF.

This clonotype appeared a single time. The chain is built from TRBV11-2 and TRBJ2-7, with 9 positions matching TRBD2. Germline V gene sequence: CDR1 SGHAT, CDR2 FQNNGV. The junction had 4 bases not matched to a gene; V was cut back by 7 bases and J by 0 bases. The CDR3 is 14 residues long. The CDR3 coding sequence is TGTGCCAGCACCGCTAGCGGGAACTCCTACGAGCAGTACTTC. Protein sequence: CASTASGNSYEQYF.

This CDR3 reads CASSLRTTGGNREKLFF. In DNA form, the CDR3 reads TGTGCCAGCAGTCTCCGAACGACAGGGGGTAATAGGGAAAAACTGTTTTTT. The V call is TRBV28, the J call TRBJ1-4; 9 nucleotides line up with TRBD1. Germline CDR1 reads MDHEN; CDR2 reads SYDVKM. The CDR3 runs to 17 residues. V lost 5 bases to trimming and J lost 8 bases; unmatched junction nucleotides: 15.

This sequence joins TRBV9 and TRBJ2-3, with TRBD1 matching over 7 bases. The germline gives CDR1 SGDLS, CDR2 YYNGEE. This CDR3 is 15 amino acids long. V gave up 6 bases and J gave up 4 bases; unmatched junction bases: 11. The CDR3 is CASTVEGASADTQYF. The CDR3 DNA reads TGTGCCAGCACCGTTGAGGGGGCCAGCGCAGATACGCAGTATTTT.

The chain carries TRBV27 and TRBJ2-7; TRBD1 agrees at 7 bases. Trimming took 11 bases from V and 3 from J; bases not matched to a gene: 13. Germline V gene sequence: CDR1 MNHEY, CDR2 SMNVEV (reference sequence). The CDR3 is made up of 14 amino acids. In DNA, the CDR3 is TGTGCCGCCAGAATCGGGACAGAGATCTACGAGCAGTACTTC. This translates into CAARIGTEIYEQYF.

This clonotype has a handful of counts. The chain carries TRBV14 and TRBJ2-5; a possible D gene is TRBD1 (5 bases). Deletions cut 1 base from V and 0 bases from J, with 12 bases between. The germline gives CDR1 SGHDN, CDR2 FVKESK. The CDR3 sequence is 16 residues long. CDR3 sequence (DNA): TGTGCCAGCAGCCAAGGGGCACAGGAGAACCAAGAGACCCAGTACTTC. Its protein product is CASSQGAQENQETQYF.

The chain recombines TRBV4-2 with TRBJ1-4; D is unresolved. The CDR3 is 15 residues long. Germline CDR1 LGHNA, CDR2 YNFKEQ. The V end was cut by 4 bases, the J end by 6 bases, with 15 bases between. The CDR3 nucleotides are TGTGCCAGCAGCCCCCGGGCCCTAGGAGATGAAAAACTGTTTTTT. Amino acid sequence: CASSPRALGDEKLFF.